This TCR beta chain derives from a study of blood T cell repertoires in COVID-19 (dated by TCRdb to 2018 to 2021). For context, the study as a whole: Samples from collaborators originated in the United States, Italy and Spain and spanned both the acute and convalescent phases of COVID-19. The samples were drawn from two sources: the first 160 participants of the ongoing ImmuneRACE study, and 1,254 subjects contributed by 6 global collaborators. The prospective study material was composed of cDNA or gDNA derived from T cells, B-cell-depleted T cells, or PBMCs. Where HLA class I and class II types were available, the types were taken from metadata supplied by the sample provider, not from assay-based typing. Deeply sampled blood TCRbeta repertoires from subjects exposed to, actively infected with, or recovered from COVID-19 were included in the dataset. A de-identified subject ID, COVID-19 status, age in years and sex were almost always included in the sample metadata. The repertoires were released in a freely available public database intended as a resource for research on the immune response to SARS-CoV-2. The full study reports these points: The quantity of clinical and demographic metadata differed by source and by participant and was supplied without curation.

TCRbeta CDR3 regions were amplified from genomic DNA using the immunoSEQ Assay, a bias-controlled multiplex PCR. As for the authors' bioinformatics: Nucleated cell counts per sample were estimated from amplification of reference gene primers within the assay. To quantify the absolute abundance of each unique TCRbeta CDR3 rearrangement, sequence reads were collapsed and filtered. Productive Simpson clonality was computed per sample as the square root of Simpson's diversity index over productive rearrangements. In its TCRdb copy, this immuneACCESS table keeps in-frame sequences only and misses some clones. Where compared with another copy, unresolved V genes explain less than half of these, and the others have no known cause. V and J calls and clone size are those listed in that table; D and trimming were worked out from the DNA. For this sample the table gives some 250,000 clones, of which around 89% were detected only once. The ten largest clones capture under 9.5% of the sample.

Remarks on this clone: It has no known antigen specificity. Base qualities are not recorded, but no much larger clone differs from it by a single base.

V sheds 5 bases and J sheds 7 bases, leaving 20 bases between their ends. The germline V gene encodes CDR1 MNHEY and CDR2 SMNVEV (reference sequence). Taken from cysteine to phenylalanine, the CDR3 has 16 residues. Here the CDR3 DNA is all that survives: 48 bases in frame from base 1. In the prospective study, participants were roughly 18 to 95 years old, resided in about two dozen geographic areas of the United States, and were enrolled through a virtual design. To assign participants to cohorts, the prospective study relied on clinical history that participants themselves reported in a screening survey and a study questionnaire. ImmuneRACE Cohort 3 recovered participants were defined by two consecutive negative NP/OP PCR tests, healthcare professional clearance, or symptom resolution. In the prospective study, whole blood, serum and a nasopharyngeal or oropharyngeal swab were collected from each participant by mobile phlebotomists. Over a roughly 2-month period, participants in the prospective study had the option of providing additional blood draws and questionnaires. Before DNA extraction, blood samples from the prospective study were shipped at room temperature or frozen.

The chain uses TRBV27 and TRBJ2-2; TRBD2 might be the D gene, on 7 matching bases. This receptor was obtained from a man aged 35 to 55 who had recovered from COVID-19. The sequencing sample was made of PBMCs or T cells enriched from blood (not recorded which). The nucleotides are TGTGCCAGCAGTATGAAGGCAGGGAGGGGGAACGGGGAGCTGTTTTTT. The translation is CASSMKAGRGNGELFF.